These T cell receptor beta chains were read from a single sample in a study of shared clonotypes between healthy human individuals. Sequenced by immunoSEQ multiplex PCR; TCRdb stores in-frame clones only, minus some. The sample lists 550,000 to 700,000 clones, 73% occurring once. Input material: memory CD4+ T cells sorted from blood. The receptor set was obtained from a woman aged 30 to 39 in good health. Each CDR3 is given with its conserved first and last residue. Each record gives: V gene, J gene, CDR3 protein.

v_call: TRBV2; j_call: TRBJ1-5; cdr3_aa: CASSQRRDNQPQHF
v_call: TRBV28; j_call: TRBJ1-2; cdr3_aa: CGSISNYGYTF
v_call: TRBV6-1; j_call: TRBJ1-2; cdr3_aa: CASVAWGTNYGYTF
v_call: TRBV25-1; j_call: TRBJ2-7; cdr3_aa: CASGGVTYEQYF
v_call: TRBV7-8; j_call: TRBJ2-1; cdr3_aa: CASSFSGRPSRNEQFF
v_call: TRBV19; j_call: TRBJ2-1; cdr3_aa: CASSIQRGFPEQFF
v_call: TRBV28; j_call: TRBJ1-5; cdr3_aa: CASSSQSFSQHF
v_call: TRBV28; j_call: TRBJ2-7; cdr3_aa: CAASGQQLAYEQYF
v_call: TRBV7-6; j_call: TRBJ1-5; cdr3_aa: CASSSGQGAKPQHF
v_call: TRBV19; j_call: TRBJ1-2; cdr3_aa: CASSPLRQASNYGYTF
v_call: TRBV6-1; j_call: TRBJ1-4; cdr3_aa: CASSETGLDEKLFF
v_call: TRBV28; j_call: TRBJ2-3; cdr3_aa: CASSATGGRPDTQYF
v_call: TRBV5-4; j_call: TRBJ2-3; cdr3_aa: CASSTTVGTSGRTDTQYF
v_call: TRBV7-8; j_call: TRBJ1-2; cdr3_aa: CASSGTGAYGYTF
v_call: TRBV7-3; j_call: TRBJ2-3; cdr3_aa: CASGEVFMDTQYF
v_call: TRBV10-1; j_call: TRBJ2-7; cdr3_aa: CASSEGIWQGYEQYF
v_call: TRBV6-1; j_call: TRBJ1-2; cdr3_aa: CASSLVLGYTF
v_call: TRBV7-3; j_call: TRBJ2-3; cdr3_aa: CASSLVASRRTDTQYF
v_call: TRBV6-1; j_call: TRBJ1-5; cdr3_aa: CASSSLGGRNQPQHF
v_call: TRBV11-2; j_call: TRBJ2-7; cdr3_aa: CASSLTSRQSSYEQYF
v_call: TRBV30; j_call: TRBJ1-1; cdr3_aa: CAPLRDRGPEAFF
v_call: TRBV7-9; j_call: TRBJ1-1; cdr3_aa: CASSLVAAAGTEAFF
v_call: TRBV5-5; j_call: TRBJ2-5; cdr3_aa: CASSLSTGLGETQYF
v_call: TRBV5-1; j_call: TRBJ1-4; cdr3_aa: CASSPLTATNEKLFF
v_call: TRBV7-9; j_call: TRBJ2-4; cdr3_aa: CASSLGLAGGKNIQYF
v_call: TRBV5-1; j_call: TRBJ2-3; cdr3_aa: CASSIAGTSGRTQYF
v_call: TRBV5-1; j_call: TRBJ1-2; cdr3_aa: CASSLDMTYGYTF
v_call: TRBV5-1; j_call: TRBJ2-7; cdr3_aa: CASSFLAGYTYEQYF
v_call: TRBV14; j_call: TRBJ2-1; cdr3_aa: CASSQGRFSGSSYNEQFF
v_call: TRBV15; j_call: TRBJ2-7; cdr3_aa: CATSRGYYEQYF
v_call: TRBV28; j_call: TRBJ1-1; cdr3_aa: CASKIQMNTEAFF
v_call: TRBV28; j_call: TRBJ1-2; cdr3_aa: CAAMRADRNYGYTF
v_call: TRBV27; j_call: TRBJ1-4; cdr3_aa: CASSLGYTGVEKLFF
v_call: TRBV11-2; j_call: TRBJ2-7; cdr3_aa: CASSFSSAGAYEQYF
v_call: TRBV2; j_call: TRBJ1-2; cdr3_aa: CASNVQGSYGYTF
v_call: TRBV6-1; j_call: TRBJ2-5; cdr3_aa: CAISERLKRNQETQYF
v_call: TRBV15; j_call: TRBJ2-5; cdr3_aa: CATSREGGQQETQYF
v_call: TRBV5-1; j_call: TRBJ1-2; cdr3_aa: CASSTFGQGEGYTF
v_call: TRBV4-1; j_call: TRBJ2-1; cdr3_aa: CASSPGTNFYNEQFF
v_call: TRBV4-2; j_call: TRBJ2-7; cdr3_aa: CASSQEGGRSREQYF
v_call: TRBV5-1; j_call: TRBJ2-1; cdr3_aa: CASSSTGDLYNEQFF
v_call: TRBV18; j_call: TRBJ2-7; cdr3_aa: CASSLAGVGYEQYF
v_call: TRBV5-4; j_call: TRBJ2-2; cdr3_aa: CASSFGDRTGELFF
v_call: TRBV19; j_call: TRBJ1-1; cdr3_aa: CASSFQQREAFF
v_call: TRBV19; j_call: TRBJ2-1; cdr3_aa: CASSWGIEYNEQFF
v_call: TRBV30; j_call: TRBJ1-3; cdr3_aa: CAWSLLTGNTIYF
v_call: TRBV11-2; j_call: TRBJ2-7; cdr3_aa: CASSSTTGRGPYEQYF
v_call: TRBV7-9; j_call: TRBJ1-2; cdr3_aa: CASSSISGTVYNYGYTF